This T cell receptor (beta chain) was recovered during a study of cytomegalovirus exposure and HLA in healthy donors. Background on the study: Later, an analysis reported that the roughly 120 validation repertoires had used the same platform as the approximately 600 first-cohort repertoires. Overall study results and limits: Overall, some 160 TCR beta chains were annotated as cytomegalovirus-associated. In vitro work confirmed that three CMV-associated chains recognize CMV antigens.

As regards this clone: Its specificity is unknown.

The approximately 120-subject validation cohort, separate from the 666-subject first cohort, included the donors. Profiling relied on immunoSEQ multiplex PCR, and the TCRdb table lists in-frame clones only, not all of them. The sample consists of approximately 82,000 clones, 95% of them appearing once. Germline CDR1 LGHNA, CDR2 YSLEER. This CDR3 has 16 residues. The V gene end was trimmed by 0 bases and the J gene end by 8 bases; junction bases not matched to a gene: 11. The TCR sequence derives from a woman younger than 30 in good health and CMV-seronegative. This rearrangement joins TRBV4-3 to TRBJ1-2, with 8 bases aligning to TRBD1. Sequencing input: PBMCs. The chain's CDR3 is CASSQDLVDRGDGYTF. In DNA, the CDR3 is TGCGCCAGCAGCCAAGATCTGGTTGACAGGGGTGACGGCTACACCTTC.